This TCR beta chain was retrieved from a study of cytomegalovirus exposure and HLA in healthy donors. Primers for the PCR totalled 60 Vbeta and 13 Jbeta. TCRdb's copy holds only in-frame clones and misses some; the assay was immunoSEQ multiplex PCR. The sample totals 100,000 to 150,000 clones. Sample: PBMCs. The receptor comes from a young man in good health and CMV-seronegative.

The CDR3 here is CASSSNRGTGELFF. The CDR3, as DNA: TGTGCCAGCTCATCCAACAGGGGTACCGGGGAGCTGTTTTTT. The chain links TRBV18 to TRBJ2-2, with TRBD1 matching 7 bases. This CDR3 is 14 amino acids long. The ends lost 5 bases at V and 5 bases at J; junction bases unmatched: 5. Germline-derived CDR1 and CDR2 are KGHSH and LQKENI.